The following is a TCR beta chain sequence with its context. Its antigen is unknown. No base quality values were provided; no much bigger clone lies one nucleotide off. The data were taken from a study of vaccination and CD4 T cells after COVID-19 (dated by TCRdb to between 2021 and 2024). Regarding the complete study: Every convalescent patient had a positive nasal swab PCR test for SARS-CoV-2, with mild disease in roughly 10 patients and severe disease in one. Six males and four females were included in the convalescent cohort, with two Hispanic individuals, seven Caucasians, two Asians and one multiracial person represented. Two doses of either the Pfizer-BioNTech BNT162b2 vaccine (n=8) or the Moderna mRNA-1273 vaccine (n=2) were administered to participants. Post-COVID blood samples were collected from convalescent patients a median of around 100 days after diagnosis, with a range of about 35 to 161 days. The time from the second vaccine dose to post-vaccine blood sampling had a median of 72 days and ranged from about 14 to 250 days. The cultures were stimulated with overlapping spike peptide pools from SARS-CoV-2 and from the common cold coronaviruses HCoV-NL63, HCoV-OC43 and HCoV-229E. As controls, cultures received a CEFX viral epitope pool (the positive control), an HIV-1 Nef peptide pool (the negative control), or no peptide at all. In roughly nine COVID-19 convalescent patients and a few infection-naive healthy vaccine recipients, the spike-specific CD4+ TCR repertoire before mRNA vaccination was compared with the repertoire after mRNA vaccination. What the research found in general, with its limitations: Of the vaccine-specific clones found in convalescent patients, nearly all (304 of 307) were mono-reactive for SARS-CoV-2 spike instead of being cross-reactive with common cold coronaviruses. The median count of SARS-CoV-2-reactive clonotypes went up from 20 to 25 after infection to 30 to 40 after vaccination, although the change was not significant. The study included relatively few convalescent patients and did not analyze early timepoints after natural infection. Among the post-vaccine SARS-CoV-2-reactive clones in convalescent patients, a median 86.3% showed up only after vaccination, which suggests vaccine-specific priming.

Relative to germline, V is 3 bases shorter and J is 6 bases shorter, with 18 bases between their ends. The CDR3 runs 15 amino acids, cysteine and phenylalanine included. CDR3 DNA only is kept here, 45 bases in frame from base 1. From the germline V gene, CDR1 is KGHSH and CDR2 is LQKENI. The library was generated by PCR. TCR sequencing of DNA from cultured CD4+ T cells used the Oncomine TCR Beta short-read assay at the Johns Hopkins FTIC core. Genomic DNA was extracted from the cultured CD4+ T cells with the QIAamp micro DNA kit. Oncomine TCR Beta libraries from cultured CD4+ T cells were pooled using unique dual indexes and sequenced on an Illumina iSeq 100. As for how the authors treated the data: Non-productive sequences were removed, and CDR3s not starting with C, not ending with F or W, or shorter than 7 amino acids were discarded. Antigen-specific clonotypes were identified with the MANAFEST web application by comparing peptide-stimulated wells with reference and other culture wells. For a clone to be called positive, the clone needed an FDR below 0.05, an odds ratio above 5, and a productive frequency above 0.1% in at least two of three replicate wells. A clonotype was classed as cross-reactive if the clonotype showed significant expansion both in SARS-CoV-2 spike wells and in at least one common cold coronavirus spike condition. Using R version 3.6.1, CDR3 homology was evaluated through Levenshtein distances (stringdist) along with unrooted phylogenetic trees (ape). TCRdb's own reprocessing of the public reads used fastp at Q25 and MiXCR and kept productive beta chains. Each CDR3 protein appears once, grouped with its most common genes and DNA. What appears here as the V and J calls and clone size reflects TCRdb's work, not the paper's. Recorded for this sample are about 11,000 distinct CDR3 sequences; approximately 50% of them occurred a single time. The ten largest account for about 10% of the sample.

Sample treatment or condition, as interpreted from the label and publication: roughly 10-day PBMC culture with coronavirus spike peptide pools or control peptides (ViraFEST assay). The study used the ViraFEST assay, which expanded antigen-specific T cells with peptide pools and then identified expanded clonotypes by TCR sequencing. The positive SARS-CoV-2 PCR tests of the convalescent patients were dated from March to December 2020, before the Alpha, Beta and Delta variants emerged in the United States. Each well held some 2 million PBMCs cultured with about 9.8 ug/ml peptide pools in IMDM containing about 5% human AB serum and roughly 10 IU/ml IL-2. On days 3 and 7, half of the culture medium was replaced with fresh IL-2-containing medium. Once the cells had been in culture for roughly 11 days, the EasySep CD4+ T cell isolation kit was used to isolate CD4+ T cells by negative selection. Ficoll-Paque Plus gradient centrifugation was used to isolate PBMCs from whole blood, and the isolated PBMCs were then either used fresh or cryopreserved at -140C. Each culture condition was generally run in triplicate wells.

The source of this sequence is a human donor who had recovered from COVID-19. This receptor chain uses TRBV18 and TRBJ2-7; a weak D assignment points to TRBD1 (6 bases agree). The sequencing sample was made of CD4+ T cells from blood, cultured in vitro. The CDR3 reads CASSPQGQQSGEQYF. The base sequence is TGTGCCAGCTCACCGCAAGGACAGCAATCTGGCGAGCAGTACTTC.